This paragraph reports one TCR beta chain. The CDR3 sequence is 13 residues long. Per germline, CDR1 MNHNS and CDR2 SASEGT. V was shortened by 3 bases and J by 2 bases, with 7 bases between the two germline ends. Authors' analysis steps: Amplified reference gene primers provided the basis for estimating nucleated cell counts. Method: immunoSEQ multiplex PCR; TCRdb's copy keeps in-frame clones and lacks some. From that table come the V and J calls and clone size; the DNA was used to work out D and trimming. The sample includes under 250,000 clones, approximately 89% of them seen just once. This entry is derived from a study of blood T cell repertoires in COVID-19. Study-level information: The United States, Italy and Spain were the sources of the acute and convalescent COVID-19 samples. T cells, B-cell-depleted T cells, or PBMCs supplied cDNA or gDNA.

Material: peripheral blood. The genes are TRBV6-1 and TRBJ1-2; the D gene is possibly TRBD1 (5 bases). This receptor was taken from a woman aged 35 to 49 with acute or convalescent COVID-19. CDR3 in amino acids: CASSDRQNYGYTF. CDR3 sequence (DNA): TGTGCCAGCAGTGATCGACAGAACTATGGCTACACCTTC.